These T cell receptor beta chains were read from a single sample in a study of cytomegalovirus exposure and HLA in healthy donors. The assay was immunoSEQ multiplex PCR, and TCRdb's table has in-frame clones only and misses some. Of 150,000 to 200,000 clones in the sample, more than 70% were seen once. Source material: PBMCs. These receptors were obtained from a woman between 18 and 29 years old in good health and CMV-seronegative. The CDR3 runs from the conserved cysteine through the conserved F or W. Each record gives: J gene, CDR3 length, clone size, D gene, V gene, CDR3 protein, CDR3 DNA. The D gene is left open where the match is weak. Only part of the rows carry a size: once, few, many, or a class if the clone is expanded.

TRBJ1-2	15	.	.	TRBV5-1	CASSLGQAFIYGYTF	TGCGCCAGCAGCTTGGGGCAGGCTTTTATCTATGGCTACACCTTC
TRBJ2-7	13	.	TRBD1	TRBV10-2	CASSRSRGNEQYF	TGCGCCAGCAGTCGGTCCAGGGGGAACGAGCAGTACTTC
TRBJ2-2	16	.	TRBD2	TRBV6-4	CASSDSLAGDTGELFF	TGTGCCAGCAGTGACTCCCTAGCGGGGGATACCGGGGAGCTGTTTTTT
TRBJ2-7	14	.	.	TRBV7-9	CASSLAENSYEQYF	TGTGCCAGCAGCTTAGCTGAGAATTCCTACGAGCAGTACTTC
TRBJ2-5	17	.	TRBD2	TRBV7-8	CASSLLAGGTTQETQYF	TGTGCCAGCAGCTTGCTAGCGGGGGGGACTACTCAAGAGACCCAGTACTTC
TRBJ1-5	15	.	TRBD1	TRBV2	CASSEDRGLYQPQHF	TGTGCCAGCAGTGAAGACAGGGGGCTTTATCAGCCCCAGCATTTT
TRBJ2-2	15	.	TRBD2	TRBV27	CASSPTSGSAGELFF	TGTGCCAGCAGTCCAACTAGCGGGAGTGCCGGGGAGCTGTTTTTT
TRBJ2-1	14	.	TRBD2	TRBV5-4	CASSLGGGVNEQFF	TGTGCCAGCAGCTTAGGCGGGGGGGTTAATGAGCAGTTCTTC
TRBJ1-6	12	once	.	TRBV4-1	CASSQAFSPLHF	TGCGCCAGCAGCCAAGCTTTTTCACCCCTCCACTTT
TRBJ1-2	14	.	.	TRBV25-1	CASSVWGGDYGYTF	TGTGCCAGCAGTGTCTGGGGGGGGGACTATGGCTACACCTTC
TRBJ1-2	13	.	.	TRBV19	CASTPGTTYGYTF	TGTGCCAGTACTCCGGGGACTACCTATGGCTACACCTTC
TRBJ1-2	15	.	.	TRBV10-3	CAISESSGRANGYTF	TGTGCCATCAGTGAGTCTTCCGGCAGGGCGAATGGCTACACCTTC
TRBJ1-2	15	.	TRBD1	TRBV5-1	CASSLATDRGHGYTF	TGCGCCAGCAGCTTGGCTACCGACAGGGGGCACGGCTACACCTTC
TRBJ1-1	15	.	.	TRBV4-1	CASSQQGGGNTEAFF	TGCGCCAGCAGCCAGCAGGGAGGAGGGAACACTGAAGCTTTCTTT
TRBJ2-7	15	.	TRBD2	TRBV30	CAWSVTSGGPGEQYF	TGTGCCTGGAGTGTGACTAGCGGGGGGCCCGGGGAGCAGTACTTC
TRBJ2-7	15	.	TRBD1	TRBV27	CASSLSGTDTYEQYF	TGTGCCAGCAGTTTATCGGGGACAGACACCTACGAGCAGTACTTC
TRBJ2-7	16	.	TRBD1	TRBV4-1	CASSLAGTGTTYEQYF	TGCGCCAGCAGCTTGGCAGGGACAGGGACTACCTACGAGCAGTACTTC
TRBJ1-1	12	.	.	TRBV7-9	CASSPRNTEAFF	TGTGCCAGCAGCCCTAGAAACACTGAAGCTTTCTTT
TRBJ1-2	14	once	TRBD1	TRBV5-4	CASSVQGAHYGYTF	TGTGCCAGCAGCGTCCAGGGGGCCCACTATGGCTACACCTTC
TRBJ1-1	12	.	TRBD1	TRBV2	CASSVTGAEAFF	TGTGCCAGCAGTGTAACAGGGGCTGAAGCTTTCTTT
TRBJ1-5	12	few	.	TRBV6-5	CASGQLSQPQHF	TGTGCCAGCGGACAGTTATCTCAGCCCCAGCATTTT
TRBJ2-1	14	.	.	TRBV2	CATGSGPTSGEQFF	TGTGCCACCGGTAGCGGACCAACTAGTGGTGAGCAGTTCTTC
TRBJ1-6	15	.	.	TRBV7-9	CASSRWEGVGSPLHF	TGTGCCAGCAGCCGATGGGAGGGGGTGGGCTCACCCCTCCACTTT
TRBJ2-7	15	.	.	TRBV7-2	CASSRDYASGYEQYF	TGTGCCAGCAGCCGCGACTACGCTTCGGGCTACGAGCAGTACTTC
TRBJ2-1	15	.	TRBD2	TRBV6-4	CASSELAGTYNEQFF	TGTGCCAGCAGTGAGTTAGCGGGGACTTACAATGAGCAGTTCTTC
TRBJ1-3	14	.	TRBD1	TRBV27	CASSPRGQGNTIYF	TGTGCCAGCAGTCCAAGGGGGCAAGGAAACACCATATATTTT
TRBJ2-3	15	.	.	TRBV7-8	CASSLGGTPTDTQYF	TGTGCCAGCAGCTTAGGCGGGACCCCCACAGATACGCAGTATTTT
TRBJ1-5	16	.	.	TRBV5-4	CASSPEPGPGNQPQHF	TGTGCCAGCAGCCCTGAGCCTGGTCCGGGCAATCAGCCCCAGCATTTT
TRBJ2-2	16	.	TRBD1	TRBV10-2	CATLTGQAGVTGELFF	TGCGCCACCCTCACGGGACAGGCTGGGGTCACCGGGGAGCTGTTTTTT
TRBJ1-1	13	.	.	TRBV29-1	CSVDRGRGTEAFF	TGCAGCGTCGATAGAGGGAGGGGGACTGAAGCTTTCTTT
TRBJ1-4	10	.	.	TRBV6-4	CASTGEKLFF	TGTGCCAGCACCGGTGAAAAACTGTTTTTT